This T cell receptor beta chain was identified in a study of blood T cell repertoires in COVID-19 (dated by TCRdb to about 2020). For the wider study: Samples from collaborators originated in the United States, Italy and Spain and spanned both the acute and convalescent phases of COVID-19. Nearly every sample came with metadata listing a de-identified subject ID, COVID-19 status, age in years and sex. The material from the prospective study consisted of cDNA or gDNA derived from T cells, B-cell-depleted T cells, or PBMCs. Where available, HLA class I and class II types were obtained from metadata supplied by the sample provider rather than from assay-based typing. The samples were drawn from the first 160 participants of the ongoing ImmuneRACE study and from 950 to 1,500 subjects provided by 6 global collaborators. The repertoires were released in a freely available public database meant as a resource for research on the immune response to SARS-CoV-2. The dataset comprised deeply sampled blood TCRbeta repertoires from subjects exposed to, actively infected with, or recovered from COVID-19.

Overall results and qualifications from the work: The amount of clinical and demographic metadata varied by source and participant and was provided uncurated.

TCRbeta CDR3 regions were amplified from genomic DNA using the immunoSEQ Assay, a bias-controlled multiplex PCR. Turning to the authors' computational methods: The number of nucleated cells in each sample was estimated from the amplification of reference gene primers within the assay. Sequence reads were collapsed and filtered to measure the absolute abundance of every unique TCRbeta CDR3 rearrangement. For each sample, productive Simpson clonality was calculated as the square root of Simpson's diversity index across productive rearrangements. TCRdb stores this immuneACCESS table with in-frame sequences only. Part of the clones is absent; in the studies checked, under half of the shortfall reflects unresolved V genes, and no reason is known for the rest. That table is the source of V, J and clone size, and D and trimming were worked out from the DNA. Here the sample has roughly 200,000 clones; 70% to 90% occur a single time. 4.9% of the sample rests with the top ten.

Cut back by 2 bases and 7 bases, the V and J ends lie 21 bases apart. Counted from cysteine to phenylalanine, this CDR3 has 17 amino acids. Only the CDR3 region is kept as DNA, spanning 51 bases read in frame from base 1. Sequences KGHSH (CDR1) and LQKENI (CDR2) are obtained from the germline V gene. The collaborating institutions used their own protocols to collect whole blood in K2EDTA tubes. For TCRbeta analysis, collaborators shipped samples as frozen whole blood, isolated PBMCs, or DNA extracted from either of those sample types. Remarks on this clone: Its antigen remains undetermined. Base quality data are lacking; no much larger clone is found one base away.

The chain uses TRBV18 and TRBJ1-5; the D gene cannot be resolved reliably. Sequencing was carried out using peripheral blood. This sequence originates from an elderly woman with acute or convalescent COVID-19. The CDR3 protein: CASSPFAGEADQQPQHF. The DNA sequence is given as TGTGCCAGCTCACCATTTGCGGGAGAGGCGGATCAACAGCCCCAGCATTTT.